The clone carrying this T cell receptor (beta chain) was recorded once. Within 2 weeks of study entry, exposed participants had contacted a PCR-confirmed or clinician-diagnosed COVID-19 case. J gave up 7 bases and V 5 bases, and 6 bases lay outside the gene matches. This CDR3 has 13 amino acids. Germline V CDR1 and CDR2: SQVTM, ANQGSEA. These data are taken from a study of blood T cell repertoires in COVID-19. Original processing notes: Amplification of reference gene primers provided the estimated nucleated cell counts. Measured with immunoSEQ multiplex PCR; TCRdb has only the in-frame clones, and not every one. Clone size and V and J calls were adopted from that table, with D and trimming inferred from the DNA. The data hold roughly 240,000 clones, with 83% observed a single time.

The sample taken for sequencing was PBMCs or T cells enriched from blood (not recorded which). This receptor was obtained from a woman aged 40 to 55 who had been exposed to COVID-19. The chain links TRBV29-1 to TRBJ2-3, with TRBD2 identical over 10 bases. The CDR3 region has the DNA TGCAGCGTTTCAGCGGGAGGGGCGAATACGCAGTATTTT. Amino acid sequence: CSVSAGGANTQYF.